The T cell receptor beta chain described here comes from a study of molecular identifiers for immune sequencing clone quantification. With 6 bases removed from V and 3 bases from J, the gap between germline ends came to 11 bases. The germline V gene encodes CDR1 LNHDA and CDR2 SQIVND (reference sequence). The CDR3 extends over 13 amino acids. To note about this clonotype: The antigen is unknown.

Study-wide results and caveats: Clones carrying above 20 RNA copies accounted for over 99% of effector molecules, under 1% in naive cells.

From the PCR reads, TCRdb called clonotypes with MiXCR, one entry per CDR3 protein. The table lists 490,000 or so distinct CDR3 sequences, approximately 25% of them singletons. Sequenced sample: naive CD8+ T cells from blood, with Jurkat cell RNA spiked in. Subset reported: FACS-sorted CD8+CD4-CCR7+CD45RA+ naive T cells. The clonotype was recovered from a human donor in good health. Some libraries in this study had Jurkat cell RNA spiked in. V is TRBV19 and J is TRBJ1-1; D is unclear. In DNA form, the CDR3 reads TGTGCCAGTAGGGAGTATGGGGACACTGAAGCTTTCTTT. It specifies CASREYGDTEAFF.